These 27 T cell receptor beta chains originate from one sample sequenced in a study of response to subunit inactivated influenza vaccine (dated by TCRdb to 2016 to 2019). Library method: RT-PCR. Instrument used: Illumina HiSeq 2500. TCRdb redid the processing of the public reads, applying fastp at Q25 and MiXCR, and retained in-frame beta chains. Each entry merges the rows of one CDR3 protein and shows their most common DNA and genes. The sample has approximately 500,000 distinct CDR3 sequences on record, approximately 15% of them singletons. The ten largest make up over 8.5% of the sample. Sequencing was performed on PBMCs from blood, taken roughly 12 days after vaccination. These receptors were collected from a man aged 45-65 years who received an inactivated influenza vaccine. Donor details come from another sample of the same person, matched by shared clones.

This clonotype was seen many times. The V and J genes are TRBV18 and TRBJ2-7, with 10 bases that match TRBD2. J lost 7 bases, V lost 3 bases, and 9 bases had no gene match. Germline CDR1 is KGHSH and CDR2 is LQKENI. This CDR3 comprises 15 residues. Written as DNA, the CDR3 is TGTGCCAGCTCACCCGAGCGGGAGGGGATGTGGGAGCAGTACTTC. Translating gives CASSPEREGMWEQYF.

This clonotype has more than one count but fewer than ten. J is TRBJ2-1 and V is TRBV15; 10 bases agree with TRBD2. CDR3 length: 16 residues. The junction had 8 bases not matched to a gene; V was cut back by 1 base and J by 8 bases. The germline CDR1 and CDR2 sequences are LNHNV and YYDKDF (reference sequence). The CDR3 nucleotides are TGTGCCACCAGCAGAGTAGCGGGGGGCGGTGGAGATGAGCAGTTCTTC. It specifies CATSRVAGGGGDEQFF.

The CDR3 sequence: CASSSTGTQYF. CDR3 DNA: TGTGCCAGCAGCTCCACAGGGACCCAGTACTTC. V and J are TRBV2 and TRBJ2-5; perhaps TRBD1 as D (5 bases). The CDR3 sequence is 11 residues long. Trimming took off 6 bases at V and 7 bases at J, with 9 bases between the two ends. Looked up from germline, CDR1 is SNHLY and CDR2 is FYNNEI.

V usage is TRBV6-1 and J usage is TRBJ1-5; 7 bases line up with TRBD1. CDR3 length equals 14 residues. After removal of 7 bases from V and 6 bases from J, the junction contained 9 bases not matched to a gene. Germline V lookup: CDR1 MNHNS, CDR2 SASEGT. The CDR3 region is CASKLSTGLQPQHF. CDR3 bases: TGTGCCAGCAAACTCTCGACAGGGCTTCAGCCCCAGCATTTT.

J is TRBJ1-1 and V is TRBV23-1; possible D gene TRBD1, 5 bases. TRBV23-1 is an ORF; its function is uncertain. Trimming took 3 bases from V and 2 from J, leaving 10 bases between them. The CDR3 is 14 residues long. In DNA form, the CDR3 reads TGCGCCAGCAGTCATATACAGGAAAACACTGAAGCTTTCTTT. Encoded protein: CASSHIQENTEAFF.

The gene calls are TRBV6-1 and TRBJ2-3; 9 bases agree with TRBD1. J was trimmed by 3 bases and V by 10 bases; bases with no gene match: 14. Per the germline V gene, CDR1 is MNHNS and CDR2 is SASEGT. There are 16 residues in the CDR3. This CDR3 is CAIASGTGWFTDTQYF. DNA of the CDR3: TGTGCCATAGCGTCCGGGACAGGGTGGTTTACAGATACGCAGTATTTT.

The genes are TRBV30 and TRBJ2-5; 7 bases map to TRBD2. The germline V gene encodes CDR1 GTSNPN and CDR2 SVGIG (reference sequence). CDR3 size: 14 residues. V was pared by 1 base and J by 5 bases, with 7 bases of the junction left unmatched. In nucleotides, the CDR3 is TGTGCCTGGAGTGAGGGACTACCAGGGGAGACCCAGTACTTC. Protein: CAWSEGLPGETQYF.

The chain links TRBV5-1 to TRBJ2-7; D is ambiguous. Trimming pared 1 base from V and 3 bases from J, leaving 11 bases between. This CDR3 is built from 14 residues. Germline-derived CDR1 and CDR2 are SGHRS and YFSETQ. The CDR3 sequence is CASSLITQSYEQYF. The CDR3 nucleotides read TGCGCCAGCAGCTTGATCACACAGAGCTACGAGCAGTACTTC.

The CDR3 spells CASSYSPPQREGYNEQFF. DNA for the CDR3: TGTGCCAGCAGTTACTCCCCCCCCCAGCGGGAGGGTTACAATGAGCAGTTCTTC. V and J are TRBV6-2 or TRBV6-3 and TRBJ2-1, with 10 bases aligning to TRBD2. Germline V lookup: CDR1 MNHEY, CDR2 SVGEGT. Trimming took 0 bases from V and 4 from J; bases not matched to a gene: 9. CDR3 length equals 18 residues.

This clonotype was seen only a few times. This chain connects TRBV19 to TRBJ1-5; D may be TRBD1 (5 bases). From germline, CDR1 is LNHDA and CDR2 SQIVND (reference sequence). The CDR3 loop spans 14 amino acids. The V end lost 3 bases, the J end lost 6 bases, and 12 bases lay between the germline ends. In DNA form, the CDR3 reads TGTGCCAGTAGTATCTCGGGGCTGACTCAGCCCCAGCATTTT. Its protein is CASSISGLTQPQHF.

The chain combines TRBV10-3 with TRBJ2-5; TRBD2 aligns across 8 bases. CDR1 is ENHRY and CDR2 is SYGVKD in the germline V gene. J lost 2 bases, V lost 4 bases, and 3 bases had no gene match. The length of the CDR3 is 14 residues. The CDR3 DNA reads TGTGCCATCAGTGCTACTAGCGGACAAGAGACCCAGTACTTC. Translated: CAISATSGQETQYF.

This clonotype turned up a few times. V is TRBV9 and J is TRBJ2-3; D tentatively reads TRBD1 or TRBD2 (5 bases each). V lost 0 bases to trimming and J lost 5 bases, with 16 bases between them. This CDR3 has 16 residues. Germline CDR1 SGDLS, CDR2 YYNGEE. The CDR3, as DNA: TGTGCCAGCAGCGTAGCTCCGGGGACCTCTCAAGATACGCAGTATTTT. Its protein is CASSVAPGTSQDTQYF.

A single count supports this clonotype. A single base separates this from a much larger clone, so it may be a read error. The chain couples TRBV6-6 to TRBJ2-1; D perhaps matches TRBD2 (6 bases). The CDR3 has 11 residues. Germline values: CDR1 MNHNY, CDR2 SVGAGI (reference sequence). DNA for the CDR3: TGTGCCAGCGCGGGGTACAATGAGCAGTCCTTC. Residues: CASAGYNEQSF.

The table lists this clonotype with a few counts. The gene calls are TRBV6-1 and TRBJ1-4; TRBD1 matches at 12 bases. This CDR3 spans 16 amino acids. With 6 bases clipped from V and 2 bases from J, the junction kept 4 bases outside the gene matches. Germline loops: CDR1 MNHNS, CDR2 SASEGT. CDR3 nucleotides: TGTGCCAGCAGAATGGGACAGGGGGCTACTAATGAAAAACTGTTTTTT. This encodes CASRMGQGATNEKLFF.

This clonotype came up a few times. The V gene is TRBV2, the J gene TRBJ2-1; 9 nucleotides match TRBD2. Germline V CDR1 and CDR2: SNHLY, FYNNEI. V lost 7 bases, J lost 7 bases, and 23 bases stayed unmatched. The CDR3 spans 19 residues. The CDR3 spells CASTRKGLAGASGENEQFF. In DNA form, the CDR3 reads TGTGCCAGCACCAGGAAAGGGTTAGCGGGGGCCTCCGGAGAAAATGAGCAGTTCTTC.

CDR3: CASSLARAGGDTQYF. As DNA, the CDR3 is TGTGCCAGCAGCTTGGCCAGGGCAGGAGGAGATACGCAGTATTTT. The chain has TRBV5-4 and TRBJ2-3; D might be TRBD1 or TRBD2, each matching 5 bases. Germline V gene sequence: CDR1 SGHNT, CDR2 YYREEE (reference sequence). V was shortened by 0 bases and J by 5 bases, with 13 bases between the two germline ends. This CDR3 region has 15 residues. The full variable domain, rest sourced from reference TRBV5-4 and TRBJ2-3, is ETGVTQSPTHLIKTRGQQVTLRCSSQSGHNTVSWYQQALGQGPQFIFQYYREEENGRGNFPPRFSGLQFPNYSSELNVNALELDDSALYLCASSLARAGGDTQYFGPGTRLTVL.

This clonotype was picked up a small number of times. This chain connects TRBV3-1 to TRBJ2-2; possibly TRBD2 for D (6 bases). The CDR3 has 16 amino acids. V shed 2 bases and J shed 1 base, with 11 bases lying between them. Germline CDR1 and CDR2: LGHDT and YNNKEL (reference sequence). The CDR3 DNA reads TGTGCCAGCAGCCAACCCCATAGCGGGAACACCGGGGAGCTGTTTTTT. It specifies CASSQPHSGNTGELFF.

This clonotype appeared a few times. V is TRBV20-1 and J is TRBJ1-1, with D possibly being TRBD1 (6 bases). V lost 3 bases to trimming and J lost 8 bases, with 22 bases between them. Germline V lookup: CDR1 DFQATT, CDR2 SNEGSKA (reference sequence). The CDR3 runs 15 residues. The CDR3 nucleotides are TGCAGTGCTAGTCCATCAGGAACAGGGAGAATGGAAGCTTTCTTT. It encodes CSASPSGTGRMEAFF.

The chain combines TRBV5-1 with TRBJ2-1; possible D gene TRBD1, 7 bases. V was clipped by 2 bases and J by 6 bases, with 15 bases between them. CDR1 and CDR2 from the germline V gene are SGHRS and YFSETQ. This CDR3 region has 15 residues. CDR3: CASSLQSQGGNEQFF. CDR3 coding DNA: TGCGCCAGCAGCTTACAAAGCCAGGGGGGCAATGAGCAGTTCTTC.

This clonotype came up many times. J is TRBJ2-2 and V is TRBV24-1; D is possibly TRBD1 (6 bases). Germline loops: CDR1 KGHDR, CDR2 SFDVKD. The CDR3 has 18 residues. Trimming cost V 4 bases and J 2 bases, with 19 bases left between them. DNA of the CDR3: TGTGCCACCAGTGACCTCCCTGCCAAAGGGGGAAACACCGGGGAGCTGTTTTTT. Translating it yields CATSDLPAKGGNTGELFF.

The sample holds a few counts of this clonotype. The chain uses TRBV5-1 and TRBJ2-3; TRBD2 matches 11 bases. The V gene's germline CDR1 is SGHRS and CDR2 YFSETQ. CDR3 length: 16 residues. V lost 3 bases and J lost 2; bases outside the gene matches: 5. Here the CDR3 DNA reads TGCGCCAGCAGCTCGGGGACTAGCGGTACCACAGATACGCAGTATTTT. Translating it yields CASSSGTSGTTDTQYF.

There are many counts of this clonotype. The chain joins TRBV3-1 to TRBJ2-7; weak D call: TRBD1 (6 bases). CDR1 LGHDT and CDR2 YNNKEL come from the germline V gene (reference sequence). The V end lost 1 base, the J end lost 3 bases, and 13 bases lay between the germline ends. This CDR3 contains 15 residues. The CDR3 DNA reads TGTGCCAGCAGCCAAGTAGAGGGCAGGGGCTACGAGCAGTACTTC. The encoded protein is CASSQVEGRGYEQYF.

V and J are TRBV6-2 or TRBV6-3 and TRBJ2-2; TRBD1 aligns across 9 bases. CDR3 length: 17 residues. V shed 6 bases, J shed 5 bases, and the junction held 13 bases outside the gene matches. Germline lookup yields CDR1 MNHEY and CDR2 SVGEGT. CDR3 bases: TGTGCCAGCAGCCTTACGGGACAGGGACCCTTTACCGGGGAGCTGTTTTTT. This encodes CASSLTGQGPFTGELFF.

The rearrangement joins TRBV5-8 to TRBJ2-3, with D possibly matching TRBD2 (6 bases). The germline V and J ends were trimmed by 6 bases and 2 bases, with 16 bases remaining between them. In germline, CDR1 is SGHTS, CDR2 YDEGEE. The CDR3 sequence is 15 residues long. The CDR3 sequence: CASNNWGGVTDTQYF. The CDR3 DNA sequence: TGTGCCAGCAACAACTGGGGCGGGGTCACAGATACGCAGTATTTT.

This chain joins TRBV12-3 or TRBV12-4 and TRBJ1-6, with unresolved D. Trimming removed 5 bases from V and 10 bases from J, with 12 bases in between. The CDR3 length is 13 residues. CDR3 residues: CASSEGGVSPLHF. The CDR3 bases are TGTGCCAGCAGTGAGGGCGGGGTGTCACCCCTCCACTTT.

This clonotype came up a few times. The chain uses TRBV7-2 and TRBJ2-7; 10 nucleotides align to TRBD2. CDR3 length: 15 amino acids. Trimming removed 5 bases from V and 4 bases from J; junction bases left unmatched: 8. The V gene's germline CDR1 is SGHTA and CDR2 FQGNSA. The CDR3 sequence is CASSVSGGAGYEQYF. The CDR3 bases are TGTGCCAGCAGCGTAAGCGGGGGGGCAGGTTACGAGCAGTACTTC.

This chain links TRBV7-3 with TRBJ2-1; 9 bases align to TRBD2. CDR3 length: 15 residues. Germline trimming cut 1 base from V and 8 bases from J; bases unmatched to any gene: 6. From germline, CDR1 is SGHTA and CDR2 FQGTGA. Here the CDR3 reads CASSLSASGTHEQFF. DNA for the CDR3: TGTGCCAGCAGCTTAAGCGCTAGCGGGACCCATGAGCAGTTCTTC.